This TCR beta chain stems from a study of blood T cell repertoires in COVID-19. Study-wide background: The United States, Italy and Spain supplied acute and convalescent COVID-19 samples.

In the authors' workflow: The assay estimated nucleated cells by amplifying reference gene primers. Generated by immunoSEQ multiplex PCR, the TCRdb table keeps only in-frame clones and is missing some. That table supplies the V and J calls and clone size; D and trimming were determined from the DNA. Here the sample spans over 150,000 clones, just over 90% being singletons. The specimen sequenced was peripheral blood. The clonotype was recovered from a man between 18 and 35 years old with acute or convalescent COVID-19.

The CDR3 is CASGNRVYTEAFF. The CDR3 DNA reads as TGTGCCAGCGGGAACAGGGTCTACACTGAAGCTTTCTTT. The chain links TRBV27 to TRBJ1-1; D perhaps matches TRBD1 (6 bases). The germline V and J ends were trimmed by 8 bases and 3 bases, with 13 bases remaining between them. Germline-derived CDR1 and CDR2 are MNHEY and SMNVEV (reference sequence). The CDR3 is 13 residues long.